The present T cell receptor beta chain was sequenced within a study of vaccination and CD4 T cells after COVID-19. Background on the study: Post-COVID specimens were obtained a median 101 days after diagnosis (range 35 to 161).

As for treatment: roughly 10-day PBMC culture with coronavirus spike peptide pools or control peptides (ViraFEST assay). Cultured CD4+ T cell DNA was sequenced using the Oncomine TCR Beta short-read assay. Genomic DNA was isolated from cultured CD4+ T cells. TCRdb used MiXCR to reprocess the PCR reads, holding one entry per CDR3 protein. Of about 20,000 distinct CDR3 sequences listed, roughly three fifths are singletons. The count of this clonotype is one. Its cognate antigen is unknown. The specimen comprised CD4+ T cells from blood, cultured in vitro, sampled after SARS-CoV-2 vaccination. The receptor's source is a human donor who had recovered from COVID-19.

The CDR3 DNA sequence: TGTGCCAGCCGTGGGACCGAAAACATCCCGGGACAGGGGGAGCCCCGGAGCTCCTACGAGCAGTACTTC. It translates to CASRGTENIPGQGEPRSSYEQYF. The V gene is TRBV6-2 or TRBV6-3, the J gene TRBJ2-7; TRBD1 matches 11 bases. Germline trimming cut 8 bases from V and 0 bases from J; bases unmatched to any gene: 30. Germline-derived CDR1 and CDR2 are MNHEY and SVGEGT. CDR3 size: 23 residues.